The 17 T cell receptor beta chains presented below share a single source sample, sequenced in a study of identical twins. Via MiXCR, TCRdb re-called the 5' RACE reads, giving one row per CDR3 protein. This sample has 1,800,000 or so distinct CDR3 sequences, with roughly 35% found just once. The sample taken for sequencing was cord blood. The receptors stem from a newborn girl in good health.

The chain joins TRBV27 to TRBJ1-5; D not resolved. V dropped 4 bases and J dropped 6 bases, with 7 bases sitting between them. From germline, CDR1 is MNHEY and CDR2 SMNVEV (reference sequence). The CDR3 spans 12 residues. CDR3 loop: CASSSFSQPQHF. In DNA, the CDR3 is TGTGCCAGCAGTTCCTTTAGTCAGCCCCAGCATTTT.

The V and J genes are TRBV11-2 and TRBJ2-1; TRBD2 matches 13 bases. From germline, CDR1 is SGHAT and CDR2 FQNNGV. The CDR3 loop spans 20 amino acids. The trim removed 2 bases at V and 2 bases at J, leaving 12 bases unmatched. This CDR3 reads CASSLLSAGLAGTTYNEQFF. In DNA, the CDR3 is TGTGCCAGCAGCTTACTTTCCGCGGGACTAGCGGGGACTACCTACAATGAGCAGTTCTTC.

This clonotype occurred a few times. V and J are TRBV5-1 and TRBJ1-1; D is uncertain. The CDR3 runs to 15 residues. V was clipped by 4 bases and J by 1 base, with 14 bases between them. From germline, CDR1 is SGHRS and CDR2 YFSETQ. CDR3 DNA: TGCGCCAGCAGCCCCCGGGGAGAGAAGAACACTGAAGCTTTCTTT. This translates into CASSPRGEKNTEAFF.

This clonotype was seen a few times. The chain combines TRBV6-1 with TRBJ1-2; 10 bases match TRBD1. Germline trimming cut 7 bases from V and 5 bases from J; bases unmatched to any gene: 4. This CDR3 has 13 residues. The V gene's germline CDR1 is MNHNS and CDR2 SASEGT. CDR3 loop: CASIPGQGYGYTF. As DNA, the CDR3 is TGTGCCAGCATCCCGGGACAGGGGTATGGCTACACCTTC.

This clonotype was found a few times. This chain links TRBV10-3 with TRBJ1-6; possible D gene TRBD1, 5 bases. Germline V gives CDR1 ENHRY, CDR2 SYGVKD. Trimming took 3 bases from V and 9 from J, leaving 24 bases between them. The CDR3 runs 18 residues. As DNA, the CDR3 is TGTGCCATCAGTGATGGCGTCGTGGGGGACGGTAGTAGTTCACCCCTCCACTTT. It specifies CAISDGVVGDGSSSPLHF.

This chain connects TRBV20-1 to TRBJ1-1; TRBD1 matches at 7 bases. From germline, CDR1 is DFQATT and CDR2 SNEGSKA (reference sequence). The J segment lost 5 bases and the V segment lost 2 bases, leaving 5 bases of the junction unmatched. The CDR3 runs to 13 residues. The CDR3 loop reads CSARSAGGTEAFF. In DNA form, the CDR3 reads TGCAGTGCTAGATCGGCAGGGGGGACTGAAGCTTTCTTT.

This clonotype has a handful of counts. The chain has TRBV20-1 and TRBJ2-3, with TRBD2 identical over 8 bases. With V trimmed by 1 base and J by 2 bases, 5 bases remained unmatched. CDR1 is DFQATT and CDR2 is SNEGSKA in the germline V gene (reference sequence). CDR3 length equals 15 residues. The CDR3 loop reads CSARVAGGPTDTQYF. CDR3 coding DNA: TGCAGTGCTAGAGTGGCGGGGGGACCCACAGATACGCAGTATTTT.

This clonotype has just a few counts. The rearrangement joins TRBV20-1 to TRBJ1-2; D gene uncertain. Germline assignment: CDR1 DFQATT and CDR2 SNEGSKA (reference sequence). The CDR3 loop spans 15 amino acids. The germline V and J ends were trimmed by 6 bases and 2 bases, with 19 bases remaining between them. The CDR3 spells CSAHTTESANYGYTF. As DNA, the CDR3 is TGCAGTGCCCACACCACGGAATCGGCCAACTATGGCTACACCTTC.

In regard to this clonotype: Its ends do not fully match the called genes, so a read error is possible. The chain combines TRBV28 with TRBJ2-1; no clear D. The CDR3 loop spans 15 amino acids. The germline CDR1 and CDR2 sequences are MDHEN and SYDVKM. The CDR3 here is CASSPQRASYSEQFF. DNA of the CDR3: TGTGCCAGCAGTCCCCAGCGCGCCTCCTACAGTGAGCAGTTCTTC. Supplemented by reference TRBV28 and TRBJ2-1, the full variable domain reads DVKVTQSSRYLVKRTGEKVFLECVQDMDHENMFWYRQDPGLGLRLIYFSYDVKMKEKGDIPEGYSVSREKKERFSLILESASTNQTSMYLCASSPQRASYSEQFFGPGTRLTVL.

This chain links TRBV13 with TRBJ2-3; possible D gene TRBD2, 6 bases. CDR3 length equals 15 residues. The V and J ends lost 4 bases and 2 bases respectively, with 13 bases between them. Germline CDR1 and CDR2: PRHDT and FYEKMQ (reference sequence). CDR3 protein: CASSSRDSSTDTQYF. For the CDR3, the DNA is TGTGCCAGCAGCTCCCGGGACTCTTCCACAGATACGCAGTATTTT. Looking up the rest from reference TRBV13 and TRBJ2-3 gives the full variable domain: AAGVIQSPRHLIKEKRETATLKCYPIPRHDTVYWYQQGPGQDPQFLISFYEKMQSDKGSIPDRFSAQQFSDYHSELNMSSLELGDSALYFCASSSRDSSTDTQYFGPGTRLTVL.

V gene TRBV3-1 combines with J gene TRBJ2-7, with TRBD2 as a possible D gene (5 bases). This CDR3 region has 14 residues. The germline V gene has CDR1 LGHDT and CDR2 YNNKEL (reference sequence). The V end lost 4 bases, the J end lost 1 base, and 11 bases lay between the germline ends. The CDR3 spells CASSLRLRSYEQYF. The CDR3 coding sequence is TGTGCCAGCAGCCTTAGACTAAGGTCCTACGAGCAGTACTTC.

For the CDR3, the DNA is TGTGCCAGCAGCCTAATGACCGGGGAATCCTACGAGCAGTACTTC. The encoded protein is CASSLMTGESYEQYF. V gene TRBV3-1 combines with J gene TRBJ2-7, with D possibly being TRBD2 (5 bases). The V end lost 4 bases, the J end lost 1 base, and 14 bases lay between the germline ends. The CDR3 runs 15 residues. The germline V gene has CDR1 LGHDT and CDR2 YNNKEL (reference sequence).

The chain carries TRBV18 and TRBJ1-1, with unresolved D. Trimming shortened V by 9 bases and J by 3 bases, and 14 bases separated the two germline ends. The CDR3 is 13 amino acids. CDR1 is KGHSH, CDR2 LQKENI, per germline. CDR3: CASRQSIDTEAFF. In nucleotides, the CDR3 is TGTGCCAGTCGGCAGAGTATCGACACTGAAGCTTTCTTT.

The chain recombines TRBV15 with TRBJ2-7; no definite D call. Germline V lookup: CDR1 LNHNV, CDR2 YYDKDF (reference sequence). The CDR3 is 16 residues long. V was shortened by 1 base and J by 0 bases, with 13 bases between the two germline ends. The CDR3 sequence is CATSRGPAPNSYEQYF. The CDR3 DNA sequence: TGTGCCACCAGCAGAGGACCGGCACCTAACTCCTACGAGCAGTACTTC.

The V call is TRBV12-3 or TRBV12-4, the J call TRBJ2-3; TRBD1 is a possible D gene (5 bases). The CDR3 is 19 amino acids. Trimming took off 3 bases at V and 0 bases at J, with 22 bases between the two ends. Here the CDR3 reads CASSLIQDGTVLSTDTQYF. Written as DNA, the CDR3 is TGTGCCAGCAGTTTGATACAGGACGGCACAGTCTTGAGCACAGATACGCAGTATTTT.

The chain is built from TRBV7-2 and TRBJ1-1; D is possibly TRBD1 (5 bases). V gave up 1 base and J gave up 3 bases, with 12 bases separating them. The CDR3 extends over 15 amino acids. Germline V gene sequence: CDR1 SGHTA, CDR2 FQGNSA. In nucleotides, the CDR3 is TGTGCCAGCAGCTTAGGGGCAGGGAGGGACACTGAAGCTTTCTTT. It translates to CASSLGAGRDTEAFF. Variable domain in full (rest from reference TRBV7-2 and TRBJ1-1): GAGVSQSPSNKVTEKGKDVELRCDPISGHTALYWYRQSLGQGLEFLIYFQGNSAPDKSGLPSDRFSAERTGGSVSTLTIQRTQQEDSAVYLCASSLGAGRDTEAFFGQGTRLTVV.

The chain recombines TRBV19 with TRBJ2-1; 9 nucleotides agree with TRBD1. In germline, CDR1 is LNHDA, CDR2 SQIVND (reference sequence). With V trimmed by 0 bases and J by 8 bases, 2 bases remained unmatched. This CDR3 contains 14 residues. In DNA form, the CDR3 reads TGTGCCAGTAGTATAGAGACAGGGGGACATGAGCAGTTCTTC. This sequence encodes CASSIETGGHEQFF.